This T cell receptor (beta chain) was profiled in a study of T cell repertoires in cytomegalovirus infection. About this clonotype itself: What it binds is not known.

Germline V CDR1 and CDR2: SGHTA, FQGNSA. The CDR3 covers 15 residues. Trimming took 8 bases from V and 7 from J; bases not matched to a gene: 12. TCRdb re-called the reads through MiXCR, storing one row per CDR3 protein. The sample consists of about 570,000 distinct CDR3 sequences, around two fifths of them appearing once. This receptor was identified in a human donor in good health (CMV status not recorded). Some clones in this sample may be carry-over from other donors' samples. This sequence joins TRBV7-2 and TRBJ2-5, with 11 bases lining up with TRBD2. The sequencing here drew on cultured PBMCs, taken from culture after CMV antigen stimulation. Written as DNA, the CDR3 is TGTGCCAGCCTTTTCTCGACTAGCGGGGCTGGGACCCAGTACTTC. Its translation: CASLFSTSGAGTQYF.